The source of this T cell receptor beta chain is a study of cytomegalovirus exposure and HLA in healthy donors. Study conclusions and caveats: Among TCR sequences, most were rare, though some public TCRs appeared in many donors.

Sampled while nominally healthy, donors likely had unrecorded immune exposures. For this clone: Its antigen remains unidentified.

This CDR3 has 15 residues. V lost 6 bases and J lost 5, with 19 bases in between. CDR1 MRHNA and CDR2 SNTAGT come from the germline V gene. The PCR had 60 Vbeta and 13 Jbeta primers. Only in-frame clones appear in the TCRdb table, and some are missing; sequencing was by immunoSEQ multiplex PCR. The sample holds about 120,000 clones, about 85% seen once. This sequence originates from a man aged 45-65 years in good health and CMV-seronegative. Sequenced: PBMCs. The chain carries TRBV6-4 and TRBJ2-5, with a weak D call TRBD2 (6 bases). CDR3: CASRPTAGYMETQYF. The CDR3, as DNA: TGTGCCAGCAGACCAACAGCGGGTTATATGGAGACCCAGTACTTC.